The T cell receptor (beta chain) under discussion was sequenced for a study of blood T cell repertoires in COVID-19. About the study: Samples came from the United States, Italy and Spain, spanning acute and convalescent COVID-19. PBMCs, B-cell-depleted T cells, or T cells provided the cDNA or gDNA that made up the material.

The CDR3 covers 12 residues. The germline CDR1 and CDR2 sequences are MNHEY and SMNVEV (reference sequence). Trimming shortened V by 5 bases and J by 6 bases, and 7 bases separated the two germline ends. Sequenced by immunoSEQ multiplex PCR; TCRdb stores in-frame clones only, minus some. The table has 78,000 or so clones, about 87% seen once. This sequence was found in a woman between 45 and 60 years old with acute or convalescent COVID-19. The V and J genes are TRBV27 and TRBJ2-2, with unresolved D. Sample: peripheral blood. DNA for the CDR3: TGTGCCAGCAGTACATACCCCGGGGAGCTGTTTTTT. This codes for CASSTYPGELFF.